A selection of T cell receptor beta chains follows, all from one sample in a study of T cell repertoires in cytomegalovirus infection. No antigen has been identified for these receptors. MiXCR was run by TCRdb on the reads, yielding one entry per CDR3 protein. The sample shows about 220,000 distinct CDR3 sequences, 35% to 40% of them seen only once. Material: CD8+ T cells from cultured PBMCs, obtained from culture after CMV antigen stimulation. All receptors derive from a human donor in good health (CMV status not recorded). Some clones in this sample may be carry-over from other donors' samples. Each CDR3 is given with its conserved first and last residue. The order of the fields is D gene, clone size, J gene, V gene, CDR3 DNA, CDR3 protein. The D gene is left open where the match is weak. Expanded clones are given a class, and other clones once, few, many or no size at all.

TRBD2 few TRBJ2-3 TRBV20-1 TGCAGTGCGTGGACTAGCCGATTCACAGATACGCAGTATTTT CSAWTSRFTDTQYF
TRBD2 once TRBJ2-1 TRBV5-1 TGCGCCAGCAGCTTGGGACTAGCGGGATCTTGGCCGGACTCCTACAATGAGCAGTTCTTC CASSLGLAGSWPDSYNEQFF
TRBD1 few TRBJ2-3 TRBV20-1 TGCAGTGCTAGGTGGGACAGCTATACGCAGTATTTT CSARWDSYTQYF
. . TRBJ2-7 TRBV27 TGTGCCAGCAGTTTAAACACCTACTACGAGCAGTACTTC CASSLNTYYEQYF
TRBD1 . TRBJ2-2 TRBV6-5 TGTGCCAGCAGTTCCCGGGACAGGGTGGCCGGGGAGCTGTTTTTT CASSSRDRVAGELFF
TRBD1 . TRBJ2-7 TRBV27 TGTGCCAGCCGCCGGGACAGCCGATCCTACGAGCAGTACTTC CASRRDSRSYEQYF
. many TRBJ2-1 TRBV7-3 TGTGCCAGCAACTTAGGGGGGGCCAATAATGAGCAGTTCTTC CASNLGGANNEQFF
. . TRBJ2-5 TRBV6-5 TGTGCCAGCAGCCCAGGGGGGCCAGAGACCCAGTACTTC CASSPGGPETQYF
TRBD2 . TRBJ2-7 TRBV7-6 TGTGCCAGCACCCCTAGCGGGCTGCCCTCCTACGAGCAGTACTTC CASTPSGLPSYEQYF
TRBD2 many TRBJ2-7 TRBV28 TGTGCCAGCAGTTTAGAGGGACTAGCGGGAGTCAACTCCTACGAGCAGTACTTC CASSLEGLAGVNSYEQYF
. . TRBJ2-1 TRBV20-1 TGCAGTGCTAGACCGTCGGTAAGGGAGCAGTGGGATGAGCAGTTCTTC CSARPSVREQWDEQFF
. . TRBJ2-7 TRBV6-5 TGTGCCAGCAGTTACCGATCCACCTCCTACGAGCAGTACTTC CASSYRSTSYEQYF
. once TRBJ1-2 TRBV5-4 TGTGCCAGCAGCTTGGTCGCGACAGAAACAACTAACTATGGCTACACCTTC CASSLVATETTNYGYTF
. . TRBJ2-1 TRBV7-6 TGTGCAAGCAGCTTAGAGTCTATCGGGAAACAAAATGAGAAGTTCTTC CASSLESIGKQNEKFF
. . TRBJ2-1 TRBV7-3 TGTGCCAGCAGCCCCGGGTCGTTGAATGAGCAGTTCTTC CASSPGSLNEQFF
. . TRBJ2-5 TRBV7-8 TGTGCCAGCAGCGGGGGGACAGCGGTGCAAGAGACCCAGTACTTC CASSGGTAVQETQYF
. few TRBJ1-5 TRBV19 TGTGCCAGTAGTATCTGGGACAGCAATCAGCCCCAGCATTTT CASSIWDSNQPQHF
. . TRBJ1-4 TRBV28 TGTGCCAGCATTGAGGCGGACTCAACTAATGAAAAACTGTTTTTT CASIEADSTNEKLFF
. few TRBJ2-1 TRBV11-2 TGTGCCAGCAGCTGGCGGGCAGACAATGAGCAGTTCTTC CASSWRADNEQFF
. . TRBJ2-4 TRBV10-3 TGTGCCATCAGTGACGGCGGATTAGCCAAAAACATTCAGTACTTC CAISDGGLAKNIQYF
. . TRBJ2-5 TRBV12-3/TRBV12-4 TGTGCCAGCAGTCCGAACCCTGGCCTTCAAGAGACCCAGTACTTC CASSPNPGLQETQYF
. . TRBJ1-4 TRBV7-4 TGTGCCAGCAGCTTAGGTGCAGAAGATAATGAAAAACTGTTTTTT CASSLGAEDNEKLFF
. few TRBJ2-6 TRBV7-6 TGTGCCAGCCGGGGGCCTGGGGCCAACGTCCTGACTTTC CASRGPGANVLTF
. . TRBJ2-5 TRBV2 TGTGCCAGCAGTGAACTCGGGACCGACGAGACCCAGTACTTC CASSELGTDETQYF
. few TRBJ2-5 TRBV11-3 TGTGCCAGCAGCTTAGCAGGGAACCCGGGGGAGACCCAGTACTTC CASSLAGNPGETQYF
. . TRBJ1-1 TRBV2 TGTGCCAGCAGTAACAGGGATGGGGCTTTCTTT CASSNRDGAFF
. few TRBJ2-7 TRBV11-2 TGTGCCAGCAGCTTAGGCTGGGGTTGGGGCGAGCAGTACTTC CASSLGWGWGEQYF
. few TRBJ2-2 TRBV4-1 TGCGCCATCGGAAGACAGAACACCGGGGAGCTGTTTTTT CAIGRQNTGELFF